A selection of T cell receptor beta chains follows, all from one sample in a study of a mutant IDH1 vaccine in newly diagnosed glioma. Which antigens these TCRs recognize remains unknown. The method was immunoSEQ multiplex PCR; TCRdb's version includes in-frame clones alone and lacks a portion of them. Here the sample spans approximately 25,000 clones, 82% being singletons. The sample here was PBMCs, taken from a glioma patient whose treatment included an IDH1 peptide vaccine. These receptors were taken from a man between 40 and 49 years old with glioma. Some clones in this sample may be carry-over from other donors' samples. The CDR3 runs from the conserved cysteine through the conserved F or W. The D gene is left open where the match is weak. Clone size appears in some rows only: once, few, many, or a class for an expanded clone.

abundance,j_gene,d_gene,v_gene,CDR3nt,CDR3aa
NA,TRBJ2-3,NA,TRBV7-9,TGTGCCAGCAGCTTACGGGGGATCACAGATACGCAGTATTTT,CASSLRGITDTQYF
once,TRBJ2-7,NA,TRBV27,TGTGCCAGTTCCACCGGGTGGGAGTACTACGAGCAGTACTTC,CASSTGWEYYEQYF
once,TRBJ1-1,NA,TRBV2,TGTGCCAGCAGTTACGGGGCTAACACTGAAGCTTTCTTT,CASSYGANTEAFF
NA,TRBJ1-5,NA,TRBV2,TGTGCCAGCAGTGAAAGGTCAGGATCCAATCAGCCCCAGCATTTT,CASSERSGSNQPQHF
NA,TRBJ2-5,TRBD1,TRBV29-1,TGCAGCGTTTCCACAGGGGGCATAGAGACCCAGTACTTC,CSVSTGGIETQYF
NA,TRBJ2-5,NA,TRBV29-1,TGCAGCGTTGAAGTACTCCTCCAAGAGACCCAGTACTTC,CSVEVLLQETQYF
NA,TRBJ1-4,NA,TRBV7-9,TGTGCCAGCAGCTTCGGGGACGGATATAATGAAAAACTGTTTTTT,CASSFGDGYNEKLFF
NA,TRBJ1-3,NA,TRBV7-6,TGTGCCAGCAGCTTATCAGGTGCTGGAAACACCATATATTTT,CASSLSGAGNTIYF
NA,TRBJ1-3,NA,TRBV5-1,TGCGCCAGCAGCTTGGAGGGGGGTTGGGTCTCTGGAAACACCATATATTTT,CASSLEGGWVSGNTIYF
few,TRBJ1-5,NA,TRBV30,TGTGCCTGGAGTGCAGGGCTGGGGCAGCCCCAGCATTTT,CAWSAGLGQPQHF
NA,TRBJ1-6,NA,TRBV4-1,TGCGCCAGCAGCCGAGAGACACGGAATAATTCACCCCTCCACTTT,CASSRETRNNSPLHF
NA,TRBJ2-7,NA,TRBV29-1,TGCAGCGTAGCCGGGACCGCCAGCTCCTACGAGCAGTACTTC,CSVAGTASSYEQYF
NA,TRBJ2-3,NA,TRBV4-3,TGCGCCAGCAGCCAAGTAGTTGGGAGCACAGATACGCAGTATTTT,CASSQVVGSTDTQYF
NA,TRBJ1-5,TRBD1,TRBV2,TGTGCCAGTCATAGGGACAGGGGAGTGCGCAATCAGCCCCAGCATTTT,CASHRDRGVRNQPQHF
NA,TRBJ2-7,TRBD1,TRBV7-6,TGTGCCAGCAGCCAGGGACAGGTTCCCTACGAGCAGTACTTC,CASSQGQVPYEQYF
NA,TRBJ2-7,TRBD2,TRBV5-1,TGCGCCAGCAGCTTGGCAGGGTCTAGCGGGGTCTACGAGCAGTACTTC,CASSLAGSSGVYEQYF
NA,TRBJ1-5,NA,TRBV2,TGTGCCAGCAGTGCCAGCAATCAGCCCCAGCATTTT,CASSASNQPQHF
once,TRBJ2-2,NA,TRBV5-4,TGTGCCAGCAGCTTGGAGGCAGGTCCCCCCACCGGGGAGCTGTTTTTT,CASSLEAGPPTGELFF
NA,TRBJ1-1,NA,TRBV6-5,TGTGCCAGCAGTTACTCAGCAGGGCGGAAGAACACTGAAGCTTTCTTT,CASSYSAGRKNTEAFF
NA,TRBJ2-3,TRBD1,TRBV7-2,TGTGCCAGCAGCCCCGGGACAGGGGGCGATACGCAGTATTTT,CASSPGTGGDTQYF
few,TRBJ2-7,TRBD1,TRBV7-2,TGTGCCAGCAGCTATGACAGGGGCCACGAGCAGTACTTC,CASSYDRGHEQYF
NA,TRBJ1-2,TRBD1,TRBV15,TGTGCCACCAGCGGCTTGACAGGGGCGCCGGGCTACACCTTC,CATSGLTGAPGYTF
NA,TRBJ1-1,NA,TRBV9,TGTGCCAGCAGCCCCCGGGGGGGAGTGGACACTGAAGCTTTCTTT,CASSPRGGVDTEAFF
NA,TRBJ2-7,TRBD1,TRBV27,TGTGCCAGCAGTTCCCAAACAGGGGGCGGATTCAACGAGCAGTACTTC,CASSSQTGGGFNEQYF
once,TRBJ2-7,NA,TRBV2,TGTGCCAGCCGGGAGCAAAGATACTCCTACGAGCAGTACTTC,CASREQRYSYEQYF
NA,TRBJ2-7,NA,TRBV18,TGTGCCAGCTCAAGGACAACGCAGGCTACTAGCGAGCAGTACTTC,CASSRTTQATSEQYF
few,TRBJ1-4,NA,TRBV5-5,TGTGCCAGCAGCTCACCGGGCCGGGCAAGTGAAAAACTGTTTTTT,CASSSPGRASEKLFF
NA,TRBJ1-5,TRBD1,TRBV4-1,TGCGCCAGCAGCCAGGACAGGGTTAGCAATCAGCCCCAGCATTTT,CASSQDRVSNQPQHF
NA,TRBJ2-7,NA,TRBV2,TGTGCCAGCAGTTCCGGGTCTCCCTCCTACGAGCAGTACTTC,CASSSGSPSYEQYF